A selection of T cell receptor beta chains follows, all from one sample in a study of blood T cell repertoires in COVID-19. The table came from immunoSEQ multiplex PCR; TCRdb's copy has only in-frame clones and leaves some out. The table has 85,000 to 95,000 clones, about 89% seen once. Specimen: peripheral blood. The receptor set was obtained from a man aged 60 to 69 with COVID-19, enrolled during active disease. Both conserved end residues are part of each CDR3. The D gene is left open where the match is weak. Clone size is shown for a subset of rows, as once, few, many or a class of expanded clone.

TRBJ2-2 TRBV9 . 15 . CASSVSEGLTGELFF TGTGCCAGCAGCGTGTCGGAGGGTTTGACCGGGGAGCTGTTTTTT
TRBJ1-1 TRBV14 . 15 TRBD1 CASSQFFQGDTEAFF TGTGCCAGCAGCCAATTCTTTCAGGGGGACACTGAAGCTTTCTTT
TRBJ2-3 TRBV6-1 . 14 . CASSESPGADTQYF TGTGCCAGCAGTGAGAGTCCCGGTGCGGATACGCAGTATTTT
TRBJ2-1 TRBV5-1 . 15 . CASSFRGRAYNEQFF TGCGCCAGCAGCTTTAGGGGGAGGGCCTACAATGAGCAGTTCTTC
TRBJ1-2 TRBV30 once 14 . CAWSPRGVDYGYTF TGTGCCTGGAGTCCCCGGGGGGTCGACTATGGCTACACCTTC
TRBJ2-3 TRBV18 . 16 TRBD1 CASSPSRDRSTDTQYF TGTGCCAGCTCACCTTCCCGGGACAGGAGCACAGATACGCAGTATTTT
TRBJ1-1 TRBV10-1 once 16 TRBD1 CASSDRQGALNTEAFF TGCGCCAGCAGTGACCGACAGGGAGCTCTGAACACTGAAGCTTTCTTT
TRBJ2-1 TRBV7-3 . 13 . CASSRGFNNEQFF TGTGCCAGCAGCAGGGGGTTCAACAATGAGCAGTTCTTC
TRBJ1-1 TRBV27 . 14 TRBD1 CASRGQGANTEAFF TGTGCCAGCAGGGGACAGGGGGCGAACACTGAAGCTTTCTTT
TRBJ1-1 TRBV5-1 . 14 TRBD1 CASSLGTGDTEAFF TGCGCCAGCAGCTTGGGGACAGGCGACACTGAAGCTTTCTTT
TRBJ2-1 TRBV6-6 few 17 TRBD2 CASSRGLAGSTYNEQFF TGTGCCAGCAGTCGGGGACTAGCGGGAAGCACCTACAATGAGCAGTTCTTC
TRBJ2-3 TRBV6-2/TRBV6-3 . 12 . CASSPNRDTQYF TGTGCCAGCAGCCCTAACCGGGATACGCAGTATTTT
TRBJ2-1 TRBV29-1 . 15 TRBD2 CSVVIPTGGLDEQFF TGCAGCGTTGTTATCCCTACGGGAGGGCTAGATGAGCAGTTCTTC
TRBJ2-7 TRBV5-5 . 14 . CASSPRQSSYEQYF TGTGCCAGCAGCCCCCGACAGAGCTCCTACGAGCAGTACTTC
TRBJ2-7 TRBV5-1 . 15 TRBD2 CASSWGVAGVNEQYF TGCGCCAGCAGCTGGGGAGTAGCGGGAGTCAACGAGCAGTACTTC
TRBJ1-3 TRBV15 . 15 . CATSREPGDGNTIYF TGTGCCACCAGCAGAGAGCCAGGGGACGGAAACACCATATATTTT
TRBJ1-3 TRBV4-2 . 16 TRBD1 CASSQDYRGSGNTIYF TGTGCCAGCAGCCAAGATTACAGGGGCTCTGGAAACACCATATATTTT
TRBJ2-7 TRBV5-5 once 14 . CASSLRVPAGEQYF TGTGCCAGCAGCTTACGGGTCCCAGCTGGGGAGCAGTACTTC
TRBJ2-3 TRBV7-8 . 16 TRBD2 CASSLVSGGPTDTQYF TGTGCCAGCAGCTTAGTCTCGGGAGGGCCGACAGATACGCAGTATTTT
TRBJ1-6 TRBV6-4 . 15 . CASSTYPRADSPLHF TGTGCCAGCAGCACCTATCCGAGGGCCGATTCACCCCTCCACTTT
TRBJ1-2 TRBV19 . 15 TRBD1 CASSDPGTASYGYTF TGTGCCAGTAGTGACCCCGGGACAGCGAGTTATGGCTACACCTTC
TRBJ1-5 TRBV5-1 . 16 . CASSLGTTEDNQPQHF TGCGCCAGCAGCCTGGGAACGACGGAGGACAATCAGCCCCAGCATTTT
TRBJ1-1 TRBV30 . 14 . CAWSVRGFHTEAFF TGTGCCTGGAGTGTAAGGGGTTTCCACACTGAAGCTTTCTTT
TRBJ2-5 TRBV24-1 medium-sized 12 . CATSDSYYTQYF TGTGCCACCAGTGATTCCTACTATACCCAGTACTTC
TRBJ1-5 TRBV19 . 12 TRBD1 CASTQGVQPQHF TGTGCCAGTACCCAGGGGGTTCAGCCCCAGCATTTT
TRBJ2-7 TRBV7-3 . 14 TRBD2 CASSQGLADHEQYF TGTGCCAGCAGCCAGGGACTAGCGGACCACGAGCAGTACTTC
TRBJ1-1 TRBV5-6 . 15 TRBD1 CASSLGTGANTEAFF TGTGCCAGCAGCTTAGGGACAGGGGCTAACACTGAAGCTTTCTTT
TRBJ2-5 TRBV5-1 . 12 . CASRTGTETQYF TGCGCCAGCAGGACAGGTACAGAGACCCAGTACTTC
TRBJ2-1 TRBV9 . 15 TRBD2 CASSVGGGIYNEQFF TGTGCCAGCAGCGTAGGGGGAGGGATCTACAATGAGCAGTTCTTC
TRBJ1-3 TRBV5-6 . 13 . CASSRRGGNTIYF TGTGCCAGCAGCCGGAGGGGTGGAAACACCATATATTTT
TRBJ2-2 TRBV2 . 13 . CASMIGSTGELFF TGTGCCAGCATGATAGGGAGTACCGGGGAGCTGTTTTTT
TRBJ2-2 TRBV2 . 16 . CASSKIEGANTGELFF TGTGCCAGCAGTAAGATAGAAGGGGCGAACACCGGGGAGCTGTTTTTT
TRBJ2-3 TRBV7-9 . 15 TRBD2 CASSPGLAGPDTQYF TGTGCCAGCAGCCCGGGACTAGCGGGACCAGATACGCAGTATTTT
TRBJ2-7 TRBV6-5 . 11 TRBD2 CASHGGREQYF TGTGCCAGCCACGGGGGGAGGGAGCAGTACTTC
TRBJ1-2 TRBV7-2 . 14 . CASSLDSSGSGYTF TGTGCCAGCAGCTTAGACTCCTCCGGGTCCGGCTACACCTTC
TRBJ1-1 TRBV6-5 . 11 . CASSWNTEAFF TGTGCCAGCAGCTGGAACACTGAAGCTTTCTTT
TRBJ1-4 TRBV4-3 . 16 . CASSQDGGKTNEKLFF TGCGCCAGCAGCCAAGATGGGGGCAAGACTAATGAAAAACTGTTTTTT
TRBJ1-2 TRBV27 . 14 . CASSPRQGGYGYTF TGTGCCAGCAGTCCACGACAAGGGGGCTATGGCTACACCTTC
TRBJ1-1 TRBV28 . 17 . CASSSIRGSVSNTEAFF TGTGCCAGCAGTTCTATCAGGGGATCGGTTTCGAACACTGAAGCTTTCTTT
TRBJ2-2 TRBV11-3 . 16 . CASSPPGLKSTGELFF TGTGCCAGCAGTCCGCCCGGACTGAAGAGCACCGGGGAGCTGTTTTTT
TRBJ1-2 TRBV28 . 13 . CASRITGTYGYTF TGTGCCAGCAGAATTACAGGGACCTATGGCTACACCTTC
TRBJ1-3 TRBV7-9 . 12 . CASSLGGNTIYF TGTGCCAGCAGCTTAGGCGGGAACACCATATATTTT
TRBJ1-6 TRBV9 once 13 . CASSPDMNSPLHF TGTGCCAGCAGCCCCGACATGAATTCACCCCTCCACTTT
TRBJ2-7 TRBV6-6 . 13 . CASTFQGSYEQYF TGTGCCAGCACGTTCCAGGGTTCCTACGAGCAGTACTTC
TRBJ1-5 TRBV30 once 14 TRBD1 CAWSDRGSNQPQHF TGTGCCTGGTCGGACAGGGGCAGCAATCAGCCCCAGCATTTT
TRBJ2-5 TRBV7-7 . 15 . CASSLAGAEQETQYF TGTGCTAGCAGCTTAGCCGGAGCAGAGCAAGAGACCCAGTACTTC